This T cell receptor (beta chain) originates from a study of T cell repertoires in cytomegalovirus infection. Study-level information: Public TCR beta signature analysis indicated the presence of both CMV infection and matching HLA type.

This clonotype was seen at least ten times. The antigen is not known. V was pared by 9 bases and J by 2 bases, with 14 bases between. This CDR3 region has 13 residues. Looked up from germline, CDR1 is LNHDA and CDR2 is SQIVND (reference sequence). TCRdb used MiXCR to reprocess the reads, holding one entry per CDR3 protein. This table holds 490,000 or so distinct CDR3 sequences, 11% found once. Whole-study findings and limits: HLA-C-restricted CMV clonotypes gave the most frequent clonotype in two of eight donors. Cumulative public TCR beta family frequency identified CMV carriers with the relevant HLA.

The sample comprised PBMCs. The sequence derives from a human donor in good health (CMV status not recorded). Some clones in this sample may be carry-over from other donors' samples. The J gene is TRBJ2-7, the V gene TRBV19; D is possibly TRBD1 (7 bases). The DNA for the CDR3 is TGTGCCAGACGGACAGGAGGGACCTACGAGCAGTACTTC. It is translated as CARRTGGTYEQYF.